This entry features one T cell receptor (beta chain) sequence. This receptor's antigen is unknown. The input lacks base qualities; no much larger clone sits a single base away. Receptors were amplified or captured by the immunoSEQ multiplex PCR assay. A mixture of 60 forward primers for TCR Vbeta segments and 13 reverse primers for TCR Jbeta segments was used in the multiplex PCR. A multiplex PCR assay on genomic DNA amplified the CDR3 region of rearranged TCR beta genes. Amplified TCR beta libraries were sequenced as 87-base-pair reads on the Illumina HiSeq System. From the authors' description of their analysis: A later analysis counted about 80 million unique TCR beta chains across the 600 to 850 repertoires, and about 10 million of these chains were shared by at least two donors. To remove PCR and sequencing errors, raw reads were error-corrected and collapsed into unique sequences using a nearest-neighbor algorithm that merged closely related sequences. CDR3 sequences were aligned to IMGT reference sequences to assign V, D and J gene segments. For a sequence to be retained, a match of at least six nucleotides to both a V gene segment and a J gene segment was required. Rearrangements were called productive when the CDR3 lacked stop codons and stayed in frame with V and J; all others were non-productive. Following IMGT convention, CDR3 was defined as the stretch from the second conserved V-encoded cysteine up to the conserved J-encoded phenylalanine. The earlier analysis of approximately 590 of the donors excluded any sequence lacking an unambiguous match to a single V gene segment. An earlier analysis of a few hundred of the donors classified V segments as functional when productive rearrangements were above 56.7% and as segregating when the standard deviation between donors was above 5%. To diagnose cytomegalovirus status from the catalog of TCR beta chain sequences, a statistical classification framework was built. V and J gene assignment, in a later analysis, came from comparing TCR nucleotide sequences with IMGT/GENE-DB human TR gene sequences. Using the TCRdist pipeline, a later analysis assigned CDR3 sequences along with most-parsimonious VDJ recombination scenarios. A later analysis defined each TCR beta chain by its CDR3 amino acid sequence plus V-gene family, and excluded reads lacking a unique V-gene family. In a later analysis, fewer than 650 highly shared, low-generation-probability nucleotide sequences were removed to address suspected cross-contamination and a sequencing artifact. For each public chain, a later analysis derived a clonal expansion index from normalized ranks of inferred template counts within each repertoire. In a later analysis, generation probabilities were computed using a VDJ recombination model fitted to out-of-frame rearrangements, and the results were checked against IGoR. In a later analysis, TCR-TCR, TCR-HLA and TCR-CMV co-occurrence was scored with hypergeometric tests, and a repertoire-size bias correction was applied to TCR pairs. To estimate false discovery rates, a later analysis permuted the HLA or CMV assignments 20 times. A later analysis grouped co-occurring TCRs with DBSCAN, adding TCRdist sequence similarity when clustering within HLA-allele-positive subsets. For co-occurrence clustering, repertoires with fewer than 30,000 or more than 120,000 public chains were excluded, along with several repertoires with anomalous nucleotide sharing. TCRdb's version of the immuneACCESS table is confined to in-frame rearrangements and falls short of the full clone set. An unresolved V gene accounts for under half of the shortfall where checked; the remainder is of unknown origin. V and J calls and clone size follow that table, whereas D and trimming were derived from the DNA. The sample has 95,000 to 150,000 clones on record, approximately 80% of them singletons. The ten biggest clones cover 9.5% to 15% of the sample.

The sample comes from a study of cytomegalovirus exposure and HLA in healthy donors (dated by TCRdb to about 2017). For context, the study as a whole: In an earlier analysis of fewer than 750 of the donors, about 260 Gb of sequence data and 90 million to 130 million unique TCR beta sequences from roughly 200 million T cells were reported. The later analysis used no new phenotypic data to find candidate immune exposures, relying instead on TCR beta sequences and their occurrence across donors. Donor age, sex, ethnicity and CMV serostatus were compiled together with the repertoire data. To decide whether each TCR beta V gene segment behaved as functional or pseudogenic, an earlier analysis of 587 of the donors relied on high-throughput TCR beta sequencing. To predict cytomegalovirus infection status, the study brought together high-throughput TCR immunosequencing, statistical association of individual TCRs with disease status, and machine learning. On average, about 200,000 unique TCR beta nucleotide sequences were sequenced per donor among fewer than 500 genotyped donors of the cohort, with 15% to 20% of those sequences being non-productive. An early release that covered fewer than 800 HLA-typed donors contained about 300 gigabases of sequencing data and about 84 million unique TCR sequences. HLA typing included class I and class II loci at four-digit resolution. The number of donors typed differed by locus, with about 629-630 for A, B, C, DRB1 and DQB1, more than 500 for DQA1, 600 to 610 for DPA1, and approximately 470 for DPB1. Every repertoire in the discovery cohort had been generated on one and the same sequencing platform. The study aimed to test whether signatures of past pathogen exposure could be identified by cataloging public T cell receptors. About five DR-DQ haplotypes were handled as single units for association and clustering, since linkage in the cohort was strong. Among the approximately 400 genotyped donors, around 79% belonged to the genetic ancestry cluster associated with self-reported Caucasian donors. Genome-wide SNP genotypes for about 65% of the 666 donors were used in a later genetic analysis, which treated that subset as a discovery cohort. In a later analysis, previously published TCR beta repertoires from 550 to 750 donors were re-analyzed and high-resolution HLA genotyping was added so that TCR occurrence patterns could be studied. Using immunosequencing, the study profiled T cell repertoires from around 680 subjects and related those repertoires to cytomegalovirus serostatus. Along with the approximately 700-subject first cohort, a separate validation cohort of some 130 different subjects was used.

The cohort consisted of more than 650 healthy bone marrow donors. At the time of sampling, all cohort members were nominally healthy, though unrecorded immune exposures were likely present. The donor was CMV seropositive and belonged to the group of 250 to 300 seropositive cohort members. A peripheral blood sample was provided by each donor, and peripheral blood mononuclear cells were used for TCR beta sequencing. The Qiagen DNeasy Blood Extraction Kit was used to extract genomic DNA from the blood cell samples. Points the paper makes about the study in general: Correlated functional status among segregating V segments might be attributable to linkage disequilibrium, but an unknown experimental factor could not be ruled out. A later genetic analysis associated a missense DCLRE1C variant with V-gene and J-gene trimming of TCR beta chains, and an independent cohort replicated the association. HLA typing was unavailable for some donors at each locus, so association tests used only the typed subset. For the cohort, immune exposure information was limited to CMV serostatus. Most CMV-associated TCR beta chains appeared to be HLA-restricted in a later analysis, and the HLA associations seemed to be driven largely by CMV exposure. This cohort had only TCR beta chains sequenced, and the lack of alpha or paired-chain data limited which features could be detected. About 15 rarely observed V segments, including chromosome 9 orphons, were excluded from the earlier analysis of several hundred of the donors because counts were too low. A later analysis reported that several top co-occurrence clusters appeared linked to parvovirus B19, influenza, CMV and Epstein-Barr virus. In both the original and validation cohorts, the classifier was reported to diagnose cytomegalovirus status with high specificity and sensitivity. A few of the identified cytomegalovirus-associated TCR beta chains were confirmed in vitro to be specific for cytomegalovirus antigens. The authors suggested that the approach could potentially be generalized to other disease states and immunological phenotypes. A cluster of highly shared sequence variants was judged likely to be a technical artifact of the sequencing pipeline. Assigning TCR associations to individual alleles was difficult when HLA alleles, especially DR and DQ, strongly co-occurred. An earlier analysis of some 590 of the donors showed that most TCR beta V segments appeared in productive rearrangements either about 90% or about 30% of the time, which broadly matched IMGT annotations. Roughly uniform sequencing depth across donors was assumed in presence/absence analyses, although this assumption may not hold. A later genetic analysis reported fewer N-insertions in productive TCRs among donors in an Asian-associated ancestry cluster than the roughly 700-donor mean. According to a later analysis, TCR association rates differed among HLA loci, with DRB1 alleles showing the most associated TCRs and HLA-C alleles showing the fewest. A total of some 180 TCR beta chains were listed by the study as associated with cytomegalovirus. While some public TCRs were present in many individuals, most TCR sequences turned up only very rarely across donors. A further reported finding was that TCR beta sequences accurately predicted the HLA-A and HLA-B alleles for most subjects in the first cohort. Compared with equally common non-associated chains, HLA-associated TCR beta chains in a later analysis were more clonally expanded and had lower generation probabilities. In a later analysis, 16,951 TCR beta sequences were associated with specific HLA alleles at a false discovery rate of 0.05.

Sample: PBMCs. This receptor was obtained from a middle-aged woman in good health and CMV-seropositive.

The encoded CDR3 is CASSLLGRETQYF. The DNA sequence reads TGTGCCAGCAGTTTACTAGGGAGAGAGACCCAGTACTTC. The rearranged segments are TRBV28 and TRBJ2-5; TRBD2 is perhaps the D gene, given 5 matching bases. From the germline V gene, CDR1 is MDHEN and CDR2 is SYDVKM. The CDR3 covers 13 residues, taking in both the cysteine and the phenylalanine. Kept here is only the CDR3 DNA, which spans 39 bases and is read in frame from base 1. V is clipped by 2 bases and J by 4 bases, and the sequence between their germline boundaries is 8 bases long.